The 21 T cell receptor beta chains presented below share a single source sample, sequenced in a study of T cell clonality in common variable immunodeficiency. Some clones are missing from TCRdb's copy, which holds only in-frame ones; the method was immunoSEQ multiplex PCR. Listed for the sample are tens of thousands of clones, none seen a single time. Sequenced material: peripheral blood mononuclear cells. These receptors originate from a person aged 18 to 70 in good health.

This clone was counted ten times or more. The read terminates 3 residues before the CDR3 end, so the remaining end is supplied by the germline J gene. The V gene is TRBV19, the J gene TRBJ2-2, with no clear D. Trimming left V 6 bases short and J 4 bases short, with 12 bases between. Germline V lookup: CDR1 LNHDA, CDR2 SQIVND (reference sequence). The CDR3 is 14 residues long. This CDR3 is CASRAGPSTGELFF. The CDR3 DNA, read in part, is TGTGCCAGTAGGGCAGGCCCGAGCACCGGGGAG.

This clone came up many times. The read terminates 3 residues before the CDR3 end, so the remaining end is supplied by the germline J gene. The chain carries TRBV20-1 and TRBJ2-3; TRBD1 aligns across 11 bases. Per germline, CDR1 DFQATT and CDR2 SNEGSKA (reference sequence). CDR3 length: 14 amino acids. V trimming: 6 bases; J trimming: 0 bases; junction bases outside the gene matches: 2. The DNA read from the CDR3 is TGCAGTGCCGGACAGGGGGCTAGCACAGATACG. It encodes CSAGQGASTDT. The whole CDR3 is CSAGQGASTDTQYF.

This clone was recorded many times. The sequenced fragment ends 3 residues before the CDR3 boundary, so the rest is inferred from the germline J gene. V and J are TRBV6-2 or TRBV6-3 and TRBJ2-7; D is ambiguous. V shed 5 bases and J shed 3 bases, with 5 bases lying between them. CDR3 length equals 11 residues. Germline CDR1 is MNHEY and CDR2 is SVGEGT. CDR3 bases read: TGTGCCAGCAGTCCCCACTACGAG. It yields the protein CASSPHYE. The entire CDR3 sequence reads CASSPHYEQYF.

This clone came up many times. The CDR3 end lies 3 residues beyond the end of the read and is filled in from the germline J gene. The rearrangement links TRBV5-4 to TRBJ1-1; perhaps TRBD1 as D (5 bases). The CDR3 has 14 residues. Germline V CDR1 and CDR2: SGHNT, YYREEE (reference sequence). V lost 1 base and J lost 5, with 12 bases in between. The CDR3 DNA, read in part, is TGTGCCAGCAGCTTGCGGCCAGGGCCGACTGAA. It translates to CASSLRPGPTE. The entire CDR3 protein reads CASSLRPGPTEAFF.

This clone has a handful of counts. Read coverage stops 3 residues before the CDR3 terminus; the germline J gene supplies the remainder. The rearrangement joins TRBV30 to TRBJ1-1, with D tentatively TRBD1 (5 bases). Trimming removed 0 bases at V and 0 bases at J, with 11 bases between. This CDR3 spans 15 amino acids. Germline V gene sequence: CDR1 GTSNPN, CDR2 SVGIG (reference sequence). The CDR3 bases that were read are TGTGCCTGGAGTGTAGGGGAACTGATGAACACTGAA. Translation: CAWSVGELMNTE. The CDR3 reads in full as CAWSVGELMNTEAFF. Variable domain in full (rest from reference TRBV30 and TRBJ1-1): SQTIHQWPATLVQPVGSPLSLECTVEGTSNPNLYWYRQAAGRGLQLLFYSVGIGQISSEVPQNLSASRPQDRQFILSSKKLLLSDSGFYLCAWSVGELMNTEAFFGQGTRLTVV.

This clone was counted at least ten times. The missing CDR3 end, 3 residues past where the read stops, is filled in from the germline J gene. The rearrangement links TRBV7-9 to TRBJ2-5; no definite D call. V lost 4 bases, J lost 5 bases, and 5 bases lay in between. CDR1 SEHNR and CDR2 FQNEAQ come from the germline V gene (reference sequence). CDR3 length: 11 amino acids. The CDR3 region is CASSSSETQYF. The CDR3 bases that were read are TGTGCCAGCAGCTCCTCTGAGACC.

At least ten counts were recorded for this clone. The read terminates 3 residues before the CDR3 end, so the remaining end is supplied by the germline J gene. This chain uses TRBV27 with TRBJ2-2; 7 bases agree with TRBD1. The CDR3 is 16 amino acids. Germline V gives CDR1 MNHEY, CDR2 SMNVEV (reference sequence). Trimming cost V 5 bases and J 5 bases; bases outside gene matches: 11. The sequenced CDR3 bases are TGTGCCAGCAGTACAACCCTCGACAGGGTGACCGGGGAG. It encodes CASSTTLDRVTGE. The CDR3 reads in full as CASSTTLDRVTGELFF.

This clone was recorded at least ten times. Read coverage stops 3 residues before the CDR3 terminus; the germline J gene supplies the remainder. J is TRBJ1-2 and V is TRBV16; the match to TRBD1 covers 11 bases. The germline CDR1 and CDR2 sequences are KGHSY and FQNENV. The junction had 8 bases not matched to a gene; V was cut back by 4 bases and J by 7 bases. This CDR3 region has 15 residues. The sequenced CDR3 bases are TGTGCCAGCAGCCTTCACCGTGGGACAGGGGGTGGC. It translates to CASSLHRGTGGG. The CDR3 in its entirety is CASSLHRGTGGGYTF.

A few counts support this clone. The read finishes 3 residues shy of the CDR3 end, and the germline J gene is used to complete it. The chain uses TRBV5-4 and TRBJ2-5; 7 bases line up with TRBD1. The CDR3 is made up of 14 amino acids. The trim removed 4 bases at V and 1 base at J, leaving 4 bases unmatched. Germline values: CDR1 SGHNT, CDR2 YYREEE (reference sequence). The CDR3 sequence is CASSTGTVQETQYF. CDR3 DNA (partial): TGTGCCAGCAGCACCGGGACAGTCCAAGAGACC. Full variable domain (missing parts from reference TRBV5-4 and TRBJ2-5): ETGVTQSPTHLIKTRGQQVTLRCSSQSGHNTVSWYQQALGQGPQFIFQYYREEENGRGNFPPRFSGLQFPNYSSELNVNALELDDSALYLCASSTGTVQETQYFGPGTRLLVL.

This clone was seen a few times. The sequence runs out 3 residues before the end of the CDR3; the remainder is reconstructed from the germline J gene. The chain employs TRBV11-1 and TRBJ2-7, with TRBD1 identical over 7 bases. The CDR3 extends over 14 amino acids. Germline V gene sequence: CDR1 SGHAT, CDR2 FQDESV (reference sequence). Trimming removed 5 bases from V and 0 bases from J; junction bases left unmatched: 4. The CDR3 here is CASSMGQRSYEQYF. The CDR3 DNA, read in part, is TGTGCCAGCAGCATGGGACAGCGCTCCTACGAG.

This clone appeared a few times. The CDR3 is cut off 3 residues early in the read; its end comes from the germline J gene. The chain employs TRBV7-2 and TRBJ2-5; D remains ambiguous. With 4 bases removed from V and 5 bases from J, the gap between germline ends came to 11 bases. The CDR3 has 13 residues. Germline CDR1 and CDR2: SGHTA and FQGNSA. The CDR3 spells CASSYNLQETQYF. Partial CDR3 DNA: TGTGCCAGCAGCTACAACCTCCAGGAGACC.

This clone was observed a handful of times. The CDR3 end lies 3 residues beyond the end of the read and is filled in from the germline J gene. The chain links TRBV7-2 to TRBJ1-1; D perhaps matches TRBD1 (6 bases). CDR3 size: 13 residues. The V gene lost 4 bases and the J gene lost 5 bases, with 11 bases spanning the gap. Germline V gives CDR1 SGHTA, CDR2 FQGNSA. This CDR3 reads CASSSTRGTEAFF. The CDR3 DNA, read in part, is TGTGCCAGCAGCTCAACCAGGGGAACTGAA. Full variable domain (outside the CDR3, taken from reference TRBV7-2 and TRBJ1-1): GAGVSQSPSNKVTEKGKDVELRCDPISGHTALYWYRQSLGQGLEFLIYFQGNSAPDKSGLPSDRFSAERTGGSVSTLTIQRTQQEDSAVYLCASSSTRGTEAFFGQGTRLTVV.

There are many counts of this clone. The CDR3 DNA, read in part, is TGTGCCAGCAGTCGACTAGCGGGAGTTTCCGGAAATACCGGGGAG. This translates into CASSRLAGVSGNTGE. The entire CDR3 protein reads CASSRLAGVSGNTGELFF. The chain joins TRBV28 to TRBJ2-2, with 12 bases matching TRBD2. The DNA ends 3 residues before the CDR3 does, and the rest of the CDR3 is filled in from the germline J gene. This CDR3 is 18 amino acids long. V shed 5 bases, J shed 5 bases, and the junction held 12 bases outside the gene matches. Germline-derived CDR1 and CDR2 are MDHEN and SYDVKM.

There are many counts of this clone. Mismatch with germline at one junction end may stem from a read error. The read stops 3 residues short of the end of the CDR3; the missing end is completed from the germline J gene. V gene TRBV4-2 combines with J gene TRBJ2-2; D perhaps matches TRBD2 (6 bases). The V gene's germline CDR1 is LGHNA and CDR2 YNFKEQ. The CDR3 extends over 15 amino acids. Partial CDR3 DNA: TGCGCCAGCAGCCAAGATCGCTGGAGGGCCGGGGAG. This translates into CASSQDRWRAGE. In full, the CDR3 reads CASSQDRWRAGELFF.

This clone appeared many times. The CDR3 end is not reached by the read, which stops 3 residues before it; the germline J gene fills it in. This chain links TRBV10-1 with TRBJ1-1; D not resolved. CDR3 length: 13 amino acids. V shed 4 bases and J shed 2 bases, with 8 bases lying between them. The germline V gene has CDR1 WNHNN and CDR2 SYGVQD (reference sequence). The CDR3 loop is CASSGQINTEAFF. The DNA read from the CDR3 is TGCGCCAGCAGTGGACAAATTAACACTGAA.

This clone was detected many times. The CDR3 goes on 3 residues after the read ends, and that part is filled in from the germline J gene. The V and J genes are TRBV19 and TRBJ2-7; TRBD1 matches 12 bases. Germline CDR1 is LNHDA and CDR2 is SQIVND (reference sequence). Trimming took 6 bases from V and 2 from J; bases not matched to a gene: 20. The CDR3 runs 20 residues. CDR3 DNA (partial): TGTGCCAGTAGCCCTCGTCCGGGACAGGGGGCGGGGGGCAAGCCCTACGAG. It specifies CASSPRPGQGAGGKPYE. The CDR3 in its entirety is CASSPRPGQGAGGKPYEQYF.

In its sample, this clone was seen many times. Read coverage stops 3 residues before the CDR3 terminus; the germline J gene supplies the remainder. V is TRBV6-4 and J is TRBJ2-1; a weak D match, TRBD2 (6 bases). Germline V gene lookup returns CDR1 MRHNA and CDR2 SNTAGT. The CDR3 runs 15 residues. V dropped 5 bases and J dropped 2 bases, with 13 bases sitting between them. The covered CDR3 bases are TGTGCCAGCAGTTTACTAGCATACACCTACAATGAG. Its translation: CASSLLAYTYNE. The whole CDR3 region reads CASSLLAYTYNEQFF.

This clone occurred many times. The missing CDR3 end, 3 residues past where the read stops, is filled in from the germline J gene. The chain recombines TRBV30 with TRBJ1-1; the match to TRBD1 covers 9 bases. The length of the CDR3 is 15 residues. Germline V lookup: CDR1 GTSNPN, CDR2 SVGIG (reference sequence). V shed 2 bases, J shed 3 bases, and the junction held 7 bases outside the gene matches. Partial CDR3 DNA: TGTGCCTGGAGTCAGGGGACAGGGAGATACACTGAA. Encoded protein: CAWSQGTGRYTE. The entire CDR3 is CAWSQGTGRYTEAFF.

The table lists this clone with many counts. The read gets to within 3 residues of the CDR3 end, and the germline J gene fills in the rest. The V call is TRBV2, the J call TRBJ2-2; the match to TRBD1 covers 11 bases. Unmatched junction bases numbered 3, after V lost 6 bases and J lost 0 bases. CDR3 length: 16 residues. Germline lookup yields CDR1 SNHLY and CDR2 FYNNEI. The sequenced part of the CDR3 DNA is TGTGCCAGCAGCGGACAGGGGGCGACGAACACCGGGGAG. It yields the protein CASSGQGATNTGE. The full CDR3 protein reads CASSGQGATNTGELFF.

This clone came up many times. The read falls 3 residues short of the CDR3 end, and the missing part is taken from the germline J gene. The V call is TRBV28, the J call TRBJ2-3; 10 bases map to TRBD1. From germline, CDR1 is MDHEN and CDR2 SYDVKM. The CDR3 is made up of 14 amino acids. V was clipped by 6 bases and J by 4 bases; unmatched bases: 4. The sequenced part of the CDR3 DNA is TGTGCCAGCAGCCCTGGACAGGGGGCAGATACG. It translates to CASSPGQGADT. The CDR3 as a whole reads CASSPGQGADTQYF.

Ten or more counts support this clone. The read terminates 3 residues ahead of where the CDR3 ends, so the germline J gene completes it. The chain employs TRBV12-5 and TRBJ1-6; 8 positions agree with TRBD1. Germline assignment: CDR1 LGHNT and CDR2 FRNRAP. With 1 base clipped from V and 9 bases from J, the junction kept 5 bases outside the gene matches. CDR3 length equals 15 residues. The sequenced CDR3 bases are TGTGCTAGTGGTTTGGGGGGACAGGCTAGTTCACCC. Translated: CASGLGGQASSP. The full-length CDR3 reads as CASGLGGQASSPLHF. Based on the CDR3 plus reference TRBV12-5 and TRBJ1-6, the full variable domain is DARVTQTPRHKVTEMGQEVTMRCQPILGHNTVFWYRQTMMQGLELLAYFRNRAPLDDSGMPKDRFSAEMPDATLATLKIQPSEPRDSAVYFCASGLGGQASSPLHFGNGTRLTVT.